This is a list of T cell receptor beta chains from one sample in a study of shared clonotypes between healthy human individuals. The assay was immunoSEQ multiplex PCR, and TCRdb's table has in-frame clones only and misses some. There are 2 million to 2.5 million clones in the sample; approximately 94% occur only once, and under 2% lies in the top ten. The specimen was naive CD8+ T cells from PBMCs. These receptors all stem from a man between 18 and 35 years old in good health. Some clones in this sample may be carry-over from other donors' samples. Each CDR3 is given with its conserved first and last residue. D genes are given only for firm matches. Clone size appears in some rows only: once, few, many, or a class for an expanded clone.

NA	TRBV23-1	TRBJ2-5	NA	CASSQSPEGETQYF	TGCGCCAGCAGTCAATCACCAGAAGGAGAGACCCAGTACTTC
NA	TRBV6-5	TRBJ2-1	NA	CASRSPSASYNEQFF	TGTGCCAGCAGATCCCCCAGCGCCTCCTACAATGAGCAGTTCTTC
TRBD1	TRBV6-5	TRBJ2-7	NA	CASSSHRGKSIEYF	TGTGCCAGCAGTTCACACAGGGGAAAAAGTATTGAGTACTTC
NA	TRBV5-8	TRBJ1-5	NA	CASSLLTAINQPQHF	TGTGCCAGCAGCTTGCTGACAGCTATTAATCAGCCCCAGCATTTT
NA	TRBV7-9	TRBJ2-4	once	CASSSNRGAKNIQYF	TGTGCCAGCAGCTCCAACCGGGGCGCCAAAAACATTCAGTACTTC
NA	TRBV9	TRBJ1-1	NA	CASSASSGTVNMNTEAFF	TGTGCCAGCAGCGCCTCCTCCGGGACGGTTAACATGAACACTGAAGCTTTCTTT
TRBD2	TRBV9	TRBJ2-3	NA	CASSTSGSSTDTQYF	TGTGCCAGCAGCACTAGCGGGAGTAGCACAGATACGCAGTATTTT
TRBD2	TRBV7-9	TRBJ2-1	once	CASSNGTSGREAYNEQFF	TGTGCCAGCAGCAATGGGACTAGCGGGAGGGAAGCATACAATGAGCAGTTCTTC
TRBD1	TRBV19	TRBJ2-7	NA	CASSIGQGSYEQYF	TGTGCCAGTAGTATAGGACAGGGATCCTACGAGCAGTACTTC
TRBD2	TRBV6-5	TRBJ2-1	NA	CASSYSTQGGNDEQFF	TGTGCCAGCAGTTACTCGACGCAGGGAGGGAACGATGAGCAGTTCTTC
NA	TRBV10-3	TRBJ2-7	NA	CAISESKTAGTELFF	TGTGCCATCAGTGAGTCGAAAACAGCTGGAACAGAGCTATTCTTC
NA	TRBV29-1	TRBJ2-7	NA	CSVEDRGTDEQYF	TGCAGCGTTGAAGATCGGGGAACCGACGAGCAGTACTTC
NA	TRBV7-9	TRBJ2-5	NA	CASSFSGKETQYF	TGTGCCAGCAGCTTTAGCGGTAAAGAGACCCAGTACTTC